Described below is a single T cell receptor beta chain sequence and its context. Its antigen remains unidentified. Base-call qualities are not available, and no considerably larger clone is one nucleotide away. The data stem from a study of beta chain features in type 1 diabetes (dated by TCRdb to the late 2010s). Regarding the research as a whole: Mean age, gender distribution, total cell number and subset yield were not different between patients and healthy donors. A total of 107,917,701 sorted cells were examined across all samples, and RNA yield correlated strongly with the number of cells per subset. The study compared the TCRB repertoires of sorted circulating CD4+ T cell subsets in recently diagnosed type 1 diabetes patients with those in matched healthy donors. Naive and central memory subsets were obtained from all 30 or so donors, but regulatory and stem cell-like memory subsets were isolated from only 8 patients and roughly 8 healthy donors. Points the paper makes about the study in general: Patients with type 1 diabetes made fewer insertions and deleted more nucleotides at VDJ recombination sites, implying thymic rearrangement abnormalities. Because small numbers of individuals were included in the HLA sub-analyses, any influence of HLA type on TCRB rearrangement was left unresolved. Naive, central memory and regulatory TCRB repertoires appeared to be more alike among patients than among healthy donors. PCR might favor shorter templates, but patient and control samples were amplified and corrected together, so any skew would affect both groups equally. Type 1 diabetes patients showed a moderate but significant shortening of TCRB CDR3 length in all four CD4+ subsets. Sequencing cDNA rather than genomic DNA could over-represent highly expressing activated cells, although activation and CD3 levels did not differ between groups.

From each donor, a single peripheral blood sample of 90 to 150 mL on average was drawn into heparinised tubes. Using a panel that included CD45RO, CCR7, CD25, CD127, CD95 and CD27, naive, central memory, regulatory and stem cell-like memory CD4+ T cells were sorted on a BD FACSAria II. Every sorted population had a purity above 95%. Right away, PBMCs were isolated by Lymphoprep density gradient centrifugation and were stained directly, with no culture step. So that batch effects would be minimized, each experiment stained and sorted samples in pairs, pairing one healthy donor with one patient. The CDR3, cysteine through phenylalanine, is 16 amino acids long. Only the CDR3 part of the read is kept: 48 bases, read in frame from the first base. V loses 0 bases of germline sequence and J loses 0 bases, and the interval between the two ends is 9 bases. Sequences LNHNV (CDR1) and YYDKDF (CDR2) are obtained from the germline V gene (reference sequence).

The High Capacity cDNA Reverse Transcription Kit was used to reverse transcribe all of the isolated RNA, meaning that expressed TCRB transcripts were what got sequenced. Deep immunoSEQ sequencing was applied to naive, central memory and regulatory T cell samples, giving an average of around 4 million total reads per sample. Sorted cells were lysed in RLT buffer, and RNA was extracted using DNase-treated RNeasy Micro or Mini kits according to cell number. To prevent cross-contamination, each cell subset was processed individually, whereas patient and healthy donor samples were processed jointly. The immunoSEQ multiplex PCR was used to amplify TCRB sequences from cDNA, generating 87-bp fragments that spanned the CDR3 region. Sequencing of the amplicons was performed on the Illumina HiSeq platform. On the study's bioinformatics: PCR bias was computationally corrected using synthetic template baselines, reads within Hamming distance 2 were collapsed, and singletons that could not be merged were discarded. Reads were aligned against IMGT so that V, D and J genes, CDR3 length and insertions or deletions at six rearrangement sites could be assigned. Within each subset, clonotype counts were normalized to sorted cell number, after which true diversity and Gini coefficients were computed with the tcR R package. Repertoire sharing was quantified using the overlap coefficient calculated on TCRB nucleotide sequences. As a proxy for the pre-selection repertoire, out-of-frame TCRB sequences from naive cells were analyzed. Entries here come from immuneACCESS through TCRdb and include only in-frame sequences with V and J called. Some clones fail to appear in such tables; in the studies checked, an unresolved V gene covers under half of the shortfall, and the cause of the remainder is unknown. That table furnishes V, J and clone size, whereas the DNA furnished D and trimming. The sample contains a few hundred thousand clones, roughly a fifth of them found a single time. About 0.044% of the sample belongs to the ten largest clones.

The sequence is built from TRBV15 and TRBJ1-3; tentative D gene TRBD1, with 6 bases matching. The sample taken for sequencing was naive CD4+ T cells from blood. The sample's cell subset or site label is to be understood as: true naive CD4+ T cells. This receptor was taken from a woman aged 18-29 years in good health. DNA sequence: TGTGCCACCAGCAGAGATGACAGGCTCTCTGGAAACACCATATATTTT. This gives the protein CATSRDDRLSGNTIYF.